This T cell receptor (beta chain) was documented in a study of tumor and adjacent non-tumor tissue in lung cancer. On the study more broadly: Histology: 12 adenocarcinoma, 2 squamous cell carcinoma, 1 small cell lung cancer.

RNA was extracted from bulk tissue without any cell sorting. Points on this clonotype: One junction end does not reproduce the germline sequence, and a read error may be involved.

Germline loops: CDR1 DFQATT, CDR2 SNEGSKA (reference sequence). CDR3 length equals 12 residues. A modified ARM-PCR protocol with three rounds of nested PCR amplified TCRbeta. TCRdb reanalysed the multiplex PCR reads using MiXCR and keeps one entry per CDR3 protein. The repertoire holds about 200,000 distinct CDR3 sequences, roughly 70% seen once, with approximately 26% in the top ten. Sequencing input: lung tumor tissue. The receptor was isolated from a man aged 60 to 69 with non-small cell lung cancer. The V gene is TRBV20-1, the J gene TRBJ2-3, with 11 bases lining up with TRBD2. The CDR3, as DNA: TGTAGTGTTAGCGGGGGGGCGGATACGCACTATTTT. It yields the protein CSVSGGADTHYF.